This T cell receptor (beta chain) was identified in a study of siplizumab effects on memory and regulatory T cells. The table lists this clone with a count of one. What it binds is unknown. Other nucleotide sequences in the sample specify the same CDR3. Per the germline V gene, CDR1 is KGHSH and CDR2 is LQKENI. V shed 0 bases, J shed 10 bases, and the junction held 6 bases outside the gene matches. The CDR3 is made up of 13 amino acids. Study-wide results and caveats: A mean of approximately 70% of mappable alloreactive CD4+ clones were Treg-derived with siplizumab, compared with around 26% in controls.

Profiling relied on immunoSEQ multiplex PCR, and the TCRdb table lists in-frame clones only, not all of them. There are around 120,000 clones in the sample; around 94% occur only once, and under 2% lies in the top ten. Specimen: non-Treg CD4+ T cells sorted from blood. The chain links TRBV18 to TRBJ2-7; 7 bases map to TRBD1. The TCR originated in a human donor in good health. CDR3 coding DNA: TGTGCCAGCTCACCACCGGGACAGCTTCTCCAGTACTTC. Residues: CASSPPGQLLQYF.